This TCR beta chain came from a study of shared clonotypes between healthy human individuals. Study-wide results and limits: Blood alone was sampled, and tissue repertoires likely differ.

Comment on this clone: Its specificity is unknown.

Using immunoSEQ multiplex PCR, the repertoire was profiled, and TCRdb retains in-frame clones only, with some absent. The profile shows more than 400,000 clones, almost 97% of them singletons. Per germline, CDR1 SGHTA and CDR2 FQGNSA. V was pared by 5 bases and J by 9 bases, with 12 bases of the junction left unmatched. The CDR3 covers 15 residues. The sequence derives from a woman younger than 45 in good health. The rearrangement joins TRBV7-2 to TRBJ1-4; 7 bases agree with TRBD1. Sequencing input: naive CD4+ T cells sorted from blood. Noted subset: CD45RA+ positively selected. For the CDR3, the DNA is TGTGCCAGCAGCCCGTTTTCGGCAGGGGGTCAAAAACTGTTTTTT. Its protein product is CASSPFSAGGQKLFF.